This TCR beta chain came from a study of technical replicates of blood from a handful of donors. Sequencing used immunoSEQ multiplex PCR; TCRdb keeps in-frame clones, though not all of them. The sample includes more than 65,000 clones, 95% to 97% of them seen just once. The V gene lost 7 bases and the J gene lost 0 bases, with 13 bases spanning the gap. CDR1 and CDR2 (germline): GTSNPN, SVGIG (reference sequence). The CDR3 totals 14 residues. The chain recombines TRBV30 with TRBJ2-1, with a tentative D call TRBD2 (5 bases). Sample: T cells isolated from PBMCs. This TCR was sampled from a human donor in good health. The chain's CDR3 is CAFTLGSSYNEQFF. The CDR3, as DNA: TGTGCCTTTACCCTTGGGAGCTCCTACAATGAGCAGTTCTTC.